These T cell receptor beta chains were read from a single sample in a study of T cell changes during pregnancy in multiple sclerosis. Clones were read by immunoSEQ multiplex PCR, and TCRdb kept only the in-frame ones, dropping some. The table lists roughly 70,000 clones, about 88% of them singletons, with approximately 3.5% in the top ten. Sequencing used peripheral blood, obtained before pregnancy. The source is a female donor with multiple sclerosis, enrolled in a pregnancy study. Both conserved end residues are part of each CDR3. The D gene is left open where the match is weak. Clone size is shown for a subset of rows, as once, few, many or a class of expanded clone.

-	-	TRBV2	TRBJ1-1	TGTGCCAGCAGTGCCACCAAAGAGGAAGCTTTCTTT	CASSATKEEAFF
-	once	TRBV11-2	TRBJ1-2	TGTGCCAGCAGCTATGAGAGGAGTTTCGATGGCTACACCTTC	CASSYERSFDGYTF
TRBD2	-	TRBV7-6	TRBJ2-1	TGTGCCAGCAGCCCCGGGGGCGGGAGGGTCTCCTACAATGAGCAGTTCTTC	CASSPGGGRVSYNEQFF
TRBD2	-	TRBV5-6	TRBJ2-7	TGTGCCAGCAGCAAGGGGGCGGGAGGGGGTCTCGAGCAGTACTTC	CASSKGAGGGLEQYF
-	-	TRBV19	TRBJ1-5	TGTGCCAGTAGTATCTTTGGGCCCGATAGCAATCAGCCCCAGCATTTT	CASSIFGPDSNQPQHF
TRBD2	few	TRBV5-1	TRBJ2-5	TGCGCCAGCAGCCCTAGTCAGGGAGGGATGGGAGAGACCCAGTACTTC	CASSPSQGGMGETQYF
-	-	TRBV30	TRBJ1-5	TGTGCCTGGACCGGGGGGGCCAGCAATCAGCCCCAGCATTTT	CAWTGGASNQPQHF
-	-	TRBV7-2	TRBJ1-2	TGTGCCAGCAGCCCTGGACTCGCACCCGACTATGGCTACACCTTC	CASSPGLAPDYGYTF
-	few	TRBV25-1	TRBJ2-6	TGTGCCAGCAGTGATTCGGGGGCCAACGTCCTGACTTTC	CASSDSGANVLTF
-	once	TRBV7-7	TRBJ1-2	TGTGCCAGCAGCCAGAGTGACGGGAGGGAGGCCTATGGCTACACCTTC	CASSQSDGREAYGYTF
-	-	TRBV7-3	TRBJ2-2	TGTGCCAGCGGACAGTCATACACCGGGGAGCTGTTTTTT	CASGQSYTGELFF
TRBD2	-	TRBV6-5	TRBJ2-7	TGTGCCAGCACCGGACTAGCGGGCGAGCAGTACTTC	CASTGLAGEQYF
-	-	TRBV5-4	TRBJ2-2	TGTGCCAGCAGCTTGGGGACGGGCGGGGTGGCCGGGGAGCTGTTTTTT	CASSLGTGGVAGELFF
TRBD1	once	TRBV14	TRBJ1-2	TGTGCCAGCAGCCCGGGGACAGCCCATTATGGCTACACCTTC	CASSPGTAHYGYTF
TRBD2	-	TRBV7-3	TRBJ2-1	TGTGCCAGCAGCACCGGGACTAGCTCCTACAATGAGCAGTTCTTC	CASSTGTSSYNEQFF
-	-	TRBV19	TRBJ1-3	TGTGCCAGTAGAGAGGTCGCTGGAAACACCATATATTTT	CASREVAGNTIYF
TRBD2	once	TRBV6-1	TRBJ2-1	TGTGCCAGCAGTGTCATTAGCGGGAGGGGCGAGCAGTTCTTC	CASSVISGRGEQFF
TRBD2	-	TRBV9	TRBJ2-3	TGTGCCAGCAGCCGGACTAGCTGGGAAGGTACGCAGTATTTT	CASSRTSWEGTQYF
TRBD1	-	TRBV30	TRBJ2-7	TGTGCCTGGAGTGGACTGACAGGGAGGTACTTC	CAWSGLTGRYF
-	-	TRBV10-1	TRBJ2-5	TGCGCCAGCAGTGACAGACAGACAGAGACCCAGTACTTC	CASSDRQTETQYF
-	-	TRBV7-9	TRBJ2-7	TGTGCCAGCAGCTCCGGCCTTAGGGCGGGGCCTACCTACGAGCAGTACTTC	CASSSGLRAGPTYEQYF
TRBD2	-	TRBV5-1	TRBJ2-5	TGCGCCAGCAGCGGACAACCCGTAGGCGGGAGAGAGACCCAGTACTTC	CASSGQPVGGRETQYF
-	-	TRBV5-8	TRBJ1-1	TGTGCCAGCAGCCCTATTAACAGGGTTGGCACTGAAGCTTTCTTT	CASSPINRVGTEAFF
TRBD1	-	TRBV19	TRBJ1-4	TGTGCCAGTAGTATAGATGCGGCAGGGGGAGGCACAACTAATGAAAAACTGTTTTTT	CASSIDAAGGGTTNEKLFF
TRBD1	-	TRBV2	TRBJ1-5	TGTGCCAGCAGTGGGGACAGGATAAGTCAGCCCCAGCATTTT	CASSGDRISQPQHF
TRBD1	-	TRBV13	TRBJ2-7	TGTGCCAGCAGCTTCTCCGGGACAGGGTCCTACGAGCAGTACTTC	CASSFSGTGSYEQYF
TRBD1	-	TRBV29-1	TRBJ2-2	TGCAGCGTCGAGGGGGCGCCCGGGGAGCTGTTTTTT	CSVEGAPGELFF
TRBD1	-	TRBV6-1	TRBJ1-2	TGTGCCAGCAGTGAGGTCCCCGCGGACAGGGATTATGGCTACACCTTC	CASSEVPADRDYGYTF
-	-	TRBV6-6	TRBJ1-3	TGTGCCAGCAGTTACTCGCGGCAGGGCTCTGGAAACACCATATATTTT	CASSYSRQGSGNTIYF
-	-	TRBV2	TRBJ1-1	TGTGCCAGCACGCAGGGTTGGTCGGACACTGAAGCTTTCTTT	CASTQGWSDTEAFF
-	-	TRBV6-6	TRBJ1-5	TGTGCCAGCGGCGGGGGAGGGCAGCCCCAGCATTTT	CASGGGGQPQHF